This T cell receptor beta chain was obtained from a study of blood T cell repertoires in COVID-19. TCRdb keeps only in-frame clones here, not all; method: immunoSEQ multiplex PCR. The table has about 130,000 clones, roughly 84% seen once. The sample was peripheral blood. This clonotype was sampled from a woman in her twenties or thirties who had recovered from COVID-19.

CDR3 bases: TGTGCCAGCAGCCTCGGGGGGAGCTCCTACGAGCAGTACTTC. Translated: CASSLGGSSYEQYF. V usage is TRBV6-5 and J usage is TRBJ2-7; 7 bases match TRBD2. V lost 6 bases and J lost 0; bases outside the gene matches: 5. The V gene's germline CDR1 is MNHEY and CDR2 SVGAGI. The CDR3 sequence is 14 residues long.